This TCR beta chain came from a study of preoperative IRX-2 immunotherapy in early breast cancer. Specified treatment: preoperative locoregional IRX-2 cytokine immunotherapy. This phase Ib study tested locoregional IRX-2 cytokine immunotherapy given before surgery. The CDR3 sequence is 13 residues long. Germline V gene lookup returns CDR1 LGHNT and CDR2 FRNRAP. This clone was seen just once. Assay used: immunoSEQ multiplex PCR; TCRdb lists only in-frame clones, some missing. Here the sample spans 35,000 to 45,000 clones, 60% to 85% being singletons. This receptor was taken from a human donor with breast cancer. The sample consisted of tumor tissue, taken after IRX-2 immunotherapy. The chain joins TRBV12-5 to TRBJ1-1; tentatively, D is TRBD1 (6 bases). CDR3: CASNSQGSVEAFF. CDR3 DNA sequence: TGTGCCAGCAATTCCCAGGGGTCGGTTGAAGCTTTCTTT. Full variable domain (rest looked up from reference TRBV12-5 and TRBJ1-1): DARVTQTPRHKVTEMGQEVTMRCQPILGHNTVFWYRQTMMQGLELLAYFRNRAPLDDSGMPKDRFSAEMPDATLATLKIQPSEPRDSAVYFCASNSQGSVEAFFGQGTRLTVV.